These 14 T cell receptor beta chains came from one sample sequenced in a study of radiotherapy plus CTLA-4 blockade in lung cancer. Here immunoSEQ multiplex PCR was the method, and the copy in TCRdb shows in-frame clones only, minus some. This sample carries 40,000 or so clones, approximately 86% of them seen once, and the ten largest clones take about 20%. Sequences were derived from peripheral blood, sampled from a patient treated with radiotherapy plus ipilimumab. Every receptor here comes from a human donor with non-small cell lung cancer whose response to radiotherapy plus ipilimumab could not be evaluated.

CDR3 DNA sequence: TGCAGCGTTGAAGATGCGCGGGACCACGAGCAGTACTTC. It codes for CSVEDARDHEQYF. V usage is TRBV29-1 and J usage is TRBJ2-5; D may be TRBD2 (6 bases). The J call may be mistaken, given a closer DNA end match to TRBJ2-7. Germline CDR1 and CDR2: SQVTM and ANQGSEA. The length of the CDR3 is 13 residues.

The table lists this clone with a count of one. Compared with germline, one end of the junction differs, possibly owing to a read error. J is TRBJ2-7 and V is TRBV7-7, with 11 bases that match TRBD2. This CDR3 spans 16 amino acids. The germline CDR1 and CDR2 sequences are SSHAT and FNYEAQ (reference sequence). The CDR3 region has the DNA TGTGCTAGCAGCTTAGCGCGGGAGACTAGCGGGGAAGTGGTGTACTTC. Residues: CASSLARETSGEVVYF.

This chain links TRBV9 with TRBJ2-1, with D tentatively TRBD1 (5 bases). The CDR3 totals 15 residues. The V end lost 3 bases, the J end lost 1 base, and 11 bases lay between the germline ends. CDR1 SGDLS and CDR2 YYNGEE come from the germline V gene. CDR3 residues: CASSAGMVSYNEQFF. For the CDR3, the DNA is TGTGCCAGCAGCGCAGGGATGGTGTCCTACAATGAGCAGTTCTTC.

The chain uses TRBV4-3 and TRBJ1-1; 8 bases match TRBD1. In germline, CDR1 is LGHNA, CDR2 YSLEER. V lost 3 bases to trimming and J lost 2 bases; unmatched junction nucleotides: 5. The CDR3 spans 15 residues. CDR3 loop: CASSHDRGLNTEAFF. The CDR3 DNA reads as TGCGCCAGCAGCCATGACAGGGGTCTTAACACTGAAGCTTTCTTT.

The rearrangement uses TRBV27 and TRBJ1-4, with D tentatively TRBD1 (5 bases). The CDR3 length is 16 residues. With 6 bases removed from V and 2 bases from J, the gap between germline ends came to 16 bases. Germline V gene sequence: CDR1 MNHEY, CDR2 SMNVEV (reference sequence). The CDR3 region is CASRRGGGSTNEKLFF. The CDR3 nucleotides are TGTGCCAGCAGGCGAGGCGGGGGATCGACTAATGAAAAACTGTTTTTT.

The table lists this clone with a count of one. This chain joins TRBV25-1 and TRBJ2-2; TRBD1 agrees at 10 bases. Losses at the gene ends were 8 bases for V and 5 bases for J; bases not matched to a gene: 8. The CDR3 contains 15 residues. The germline CDR1 and CDR2 sequences are MGHDK and SYGVNS. CDR3 coding DNA: TGTGCCAGCTCGATGACAGGGGGCTTTACCGGGGAGCTGTTTTTT. Amino acid sequence: CASSMTGGFTGELFF.

This rearrangement joins TRBV6-6 to TRBJ1-1; a weak D match, TRBD1 (6 bases). Germline CDR1 and CDR2: MNHNY and SVGAGI (reference sequence). This CDR3 has 15 residues. The V and J ends lost 8 bases and 2 bases respectively, with 18 bases between them. The DNA for the CDR3 is TGTGCCAGCTCCGTAACCGGGACATCTAACACTGAAGCTTTCTTT. Translating gives CASSVTGTSNTEAFF.

For this clone: The junction does not match germline at one end; this may be a read error. The V gene is TRBV10-2, the J gene TRBJ2-2; the match to TRBD2 covers 8 bases. Germline V gene data show CDR1 as WSHSY and CDR2 as SAAADI. This CDR3 spans 18 amino acids. The CDR3 DNA reads TGCGCCAGCAGTGAGTCTAGGGTAGCGGGGAAGATCACCGGGGGGCTGTTTTTT. Protein: CASSESRVAGKITGGLFF.

The chain combines TRBV7-9 with TRBJ1-1; D is possibly TRBD1 (6 bases). The CDR3 sequence is 15 residues long. Germline-derived CDR1 and CDR2 are SEHNR and FQNEAQ (reference sequence). The V end lost 1 base, the J end lost 4 bases, and 13 bases lay between the germline ends. The chain's CDR3 is CASSLGDIRGTEAFF. The CDR3 DNA reads TGTGCCAGCAGCTTAGGGGACATCCGGGGCACTGAAGCTTTCTTT.

DNA of the CDR3: TGTGCCATCAGTGAGTCTGGACTGAGCACAGATACGCAGTATTTT. It translates to CAISESGLSTDTQYF. The chain recombines TRBV10-3 with TRBJ2-3; a weak D match, TRBD2 (5 bases). The CDR3 runs to 15 residues. V gave up 0 bases and J gave up 0 bases, with 7 bases separating them. Germline V gene lookup returns CDR1 ENHRY and CDR2 SYGVKD.

The chain links TRBV7-2 to TRBJ1-6; tentatively, D is TRBD1 (6 bases). This CDR3 has 15 amino acids. Per the germline V gene, CDR1 is SGHTA and CDR2 is FQGNSA. Trimming pared 2 bases from V and 7 bases from J, leaving 12 bases between. This CDR3 reads CASSLRGARNSPLHF. As DNA, the CDR3 is TGTGCCAGCAGCTTACGGGGGGCGCGGAATTCACCCCTCCACTTT.

This clone was seen a handful of times. CDR3 in DNA: TGTGCCAGCAGCTTTCGCTGGGCCCTGGAAGCTTTCTTT. This translates into CASSFRWALEAFF. The V call is TRBV7-9, the J call TRBJ1-1; D call uncertain. Germline CDR1 and CDR2: SEHNR and FQNEAQ (reference sequence). There are 13 residues in the CDR3. V shed 3 bases and J shed 8 bases, with 13 bases lying between them.

The V call is TRBV6-6, the J call TRBJ1-5; 7 bases line up with TRBD1. The length of the CDR3 is 14 residues. The trim removed 5 bases at V and 4 bases at J, leaving 5 bases unmatched. Per germline, CDR1 MNHNY and CDR2 SVGAGI (reference sequence). The CDR3 DNA reads TGTGCCAGCAGTCCCGACAGGGCAAATCAGCCCCAGCATTTT. Its protein product is CASSPDRANQPQHF.

The chain employs TRBV21-1 and TRBJ2-5; the table's TRBD2 call for D was not verified on the DNA. TRBV21-1 is flagged as a pseudogene. The CDR3 runs to 18 residues. The CDR3 sequence: CASRSLKTGTSGQETQYF. In DNA form, the CDR3 reads TGTGCCAGCAGAAGTCTTAAAACCGGGACTAGCGGCCAAGAGACCCAGTACTTC.